This T cell receptor (beta chain) was found in a study of neoadjuvant anti-PD-1 for oral cavity cancer. Across the whole study: Before surgery, most patients got three to four biweekly 3 mg/kg nivolumab doses. Patients without progression received a fourth nivolumab dose around day 43, then surgical resection on days 50-56. General study points: Pretreatment Treg/Th17 ratio correlated inversely with post-treatment tumor clonality.

Only in-frame clones appear in the TCRdb table, and some are missing; sequencing was by immunoSEQ multiplex PCR. The sample records roughly 34,000 clones, 80% to 90% being singletons. This CDR3 region has 13 residues. Trimming removed 6 bases at V and 6 bases at J, with 15 bases between. Germline V gives CDR1 MNHNS, CDR2 SASEGT. A remark on this clone: Its antigen remains unidentified.

J is TRBJ2-7 and V is TRBV6-1; D may correspond to TRBD1 or TRBD2 (5 bases each). This specimen was PBMCs, taken before nivolumab (anti-PD-1) treatment. The source of this sequence is a person between 40 and 85 years old with oral cavity squamous cell carcinoma. CDR3 in DNA: TGTGCCAGCAGGAGGACACTAGGCATCGAGCAGTACTTC. Amino acids: CASRRTLGIEQYF.